This T cell receptor (beta chain) was recovered during a study of T cells in localized non-small cell lung cancer. Germline V gene data show CDR1 as SGHRS and CDR2 as YFSETQ. V lost 5 bases and J 8 bases, leaving 19 bases between the germline ends. The CDR3 loop spans 14 amino acids. Study-level results: Because only a single region of the tumor was sequenced, heterogeneity remains possible. A median of about 52 clones ranked among the top 100 in tumor appeared in adjacent lung.

TCRdb's table, derived via immunoSEQ multiplex PCR, lists solely in-frame clones and lacks some. There are tens of thousands of clones in the sample; roughly 92% occur only once, and 15% to 20% lies in the top ten. As regards this clone: What it binds is not known.

The input for sequencing was peripheral blood, taken before any cancer treatment. The rearrangement joins TRBV5-1 to TRBJ1-2, with D perhaps TRBD1 (6 bases). This TCR was sampled from a man aged 40 to 75 with stage I lung adenocarcinoma. The CDR3 nucleotides read TGCGCCAGCAGTCCTTGGGTTCAGGGGAGAGGCTACACCTTC. Its translation: CASSPWVQGRGYTF. Based on the CDR3 plus reference TRBV5-1 and TRBJ1-2, the full variable domain is KAGVTQTPRYLIKTRGQQVTLSCSPISGHRSVSWYQQTPGQGLQFLFEYFSETQRNKGNFPGRFSGRQFSNSRSEMNVSTLELGDSALYLCASSPWVQGRGYTFGSGTRLTVV.